This entry is about one T cell receptor (beta chain). This sample was included in a study of T cell changes during pregnancy in multiple sclerosis. The CDR3 extends over 14 amino acids. J gave up 4 bases and V 9 bases, and 9 bases lay outside the gene matches. Looked up from germline, CDR1 is LNHDA and CDR2 is SQIVND (reference sequence). Sequenced by immunoSEQ multiplex PCR; TCRdb stores in-frame clones only, minus some. The sample shows tens of thousands of clones, around 93% of them seen only once. This sequence was found in a female donor with multiple sclerosis, enrolled in a pregnancy study. The sequencing here drew on peripheral blood, taken before pregnancy. The V gene is TRBV19, the J gene TRBJ2-1, with TRBD2 matching 7 bases. The CDR3 here is CASRAGEFYNEQFF. CDR3 in DNA: TGTGCCAGCCGCGCGGGGGAGTTTTACAATGAGCAGTTCTTC.